This entry lists 27 T cell receptor beta chains sequenced from one sample in a study of blood T cell repertoires in COVID-19. TCRdb's table, derived via immunoSEQ multiplex PCR, lists solely in-frame clones and lacks some. The sample lists more than 300,000 clones, 90% to 95% seen once, with roughly 3.3% in the top ten. Sequenced input: peripheral blood. The receptor set was obtained from a woman aged 18-30 years who had recovered from COVID-19.

The genes are TRBV7-2 and TRBJ1-4, with 10 bases fitting TRBD1. The CDR3 covers 14 residues. V dropped 5 bases and J dropped 9; count of bases not matched to a gene: 6. Germline lookup yields CDR1 SGHTA and CDR2 FQGNSA. The CDR3 protein is CASSPWDRGKKLFF. The CDR3 DNA follows: TGTGCCAGCAGCCCGTGGGACAGGGGCAAAAAACTGTTTTTT. Drawing the rest from reference TRBV7-2 and TRBJ1-4, the complete variable domain is GAGVSQSPSNKVTEKGKDVELRCDPISGHTALYWYRQSLGQGLEFLIYFQGNSAPDKSGLPSDRFSAERTGGSVSTLTIQRTQQEDSAVYLCASSPWDRGKKLFFGSGTQLSVL.

As DNA, the CDR3 is TGTGCCAGCAGTGAGAGGGGGCGCGGGGAGACCCAGTACTTC. Its translation is CASSERGRGETQYF. The chain employs TRBV6-1 and TRBJ2-5; 7 positions agree with TRBD1. Per the germline V gene, CDR1 is MNHNS and CDR2 is SASEGT. The CDR3 contains 14 residues. V lost 3 bases and J lost 5; bases outside the gene matches: 6.

The rearrangement links TRBV20-1 to TRBJ2-5; the D is unclear. CDR3 length: 11 residues. Germline values: CDR1 DFQATT, CDR2 SNEGSKA (reference sequence). The V end lost 3 bases, the J end lost 2 bases, and 4 bases lay between the germline ends. Here the CDR3 reads CSASHQETQYF. For the CDR3, the DNA is TGCAGTGCTAGCCATCAAGAGACCCAGTACTTC.

The CDR3 DNA sequence: TGTGCCAGCAGCGAGACAGAGAGCTCCTACGAGCAGTACGTC. It translates to CASSETESSYEQYV. V and J are TRBV7-9 and TRBJ2-7, with D possibly matching TRBD1 (5 bases). Germline CDR1 and CDR2: SEHNR and FQNEAQ (reference sequence). Trimming pared 5 bases from V and 0 bases from J, leaving 11 bases between. The length of the CDR3 is 14 residues.

This chain connects TRBV18 to TRBJ1-3; D uncertain. Germline V gene lookup returns CDR1 KGHSH and CDR2 LQKENI. Trimming cost V 2 bases and J 0 bases, with 8 bases left between them. The CDR3 length is 15 residues. The CDR3 DNA reads as TGTGCCAGCTCACCAGCGGGCGTCTCTGGAAACACCATATATTTT. Translation gives CASSPAGVSGNTIYF.

The V call is TRBV10-2, the J call TRBJ2-2, with D perhaps matching TRBD1 (5 bases). Trimming left V 8 bases short and J 7 bases short, with 14 bases between. The CDR3 covers 13 residues. Germline V gene lookup returns CDR1 WSHSY and CDR2 SAAADI. The CDR3 region has the DNA TGCGCCAGCTTGGGGCTCCCTGGCGGGGAGCTGTTTTTT. Its protein product is CASLGLPGGELFF.

This chain joins TRBV1 and TRBJ1-1; the table's D call of TRBD1 was not tested on the DNA. TRBV1 is labeled a pseudogene. The CDR3 has 17 residues. The CDR3: CTSSQPILRTVNTEAFF. The CDR3 DNA reads as TGCACCAGCAGCCAACCAATCCTCCGGACAGTGAACACTGAAGCTTTCTTT.

This clone was observed once. CDR3 residues: CASSLAHARNGYTF. The CDR3 DNA is TGTGCCAGCAGCTTAGCACACGCGAGGAATGGCTACACCTTC. V and J are TRBV11-2 and TRBJ1-2; D is unresolved. V was cut by 1 base and J by 6 bases, with 12 bases left in between. Germline CDR1 SGHAT, CDR2 FQNNGV. CDR3 length: 14 residues.

The rearrangement links TRBV4-1 to TRBJ2-5; TRBD2 agrees at 7 bases. The junction had 6 bases not matched to a gene; V was cut back by 5 bases and J by 3 bases. Germline lookup yields CDR1 MGHRA and CDR2 YSYEKL. The CDR3 spans 14 residues. The CDR3 protein is CASSGRVWEETQYF. The CDR3 DNA is TGCGCCAGCAGCGGGAGGGTTTGGGAAGAGACCCAGTACTTC.

The CDR3 region is CSVDRDTEAFF. The CDR3 nucleotides read TGCAGCGTTGACAGGGACACTGAAGCTTTCTTT. This chain links TRBV29-1 with TRBJ1-1, with D perhaps TRBD1 (5 bases). Germline V CDR1 and CDR2: SQVTM, ANQGSEA. V lost 3 bases and J lost 3, with 5 bases in between. The CDR3 runs 11 residues.

The chain links TRBV7-2 to TRBJ2-1, with D possibly TRBD2 on 5 matching bases. The CDR3 is made up of 14 amino acids. The V end was cut by 1 base, the J end by 5 bases, with 9 bases between. The germline gives CDR1 SGHTA, CDR2 FQGNSA. The CDR3 sequence: CASSLVGVHNEQFF. In DNA, the CDR3 is TGTGCCAGCAGCTTAGTCGGGGTTCACAATGAGCAGTTCTTC. Full variable domain (rest looked up from reference TRBV7-2 and TRBJ2-1): GAGVSQSPSNKVTEKGKDVELRCDPISGHTALYWYRQSLGQGLEFLIYFQGNSAPDKSGLPSDRFSAERTGGSVSTLTIQRTQQEDSAVYLCASSLVGVHNEQFFGPGTRLTVL.

The rearrangement joins TRBV9 to TRBJ2-7, with 11 nucleotides matching TRBD2. V trimming: 6 bases; J trimming: 0 bases; junction bases outside the gene matches: 11. Germline V gene lookup returns CDR1 SGDLS and CDR2 YYNGEE. This CDR3 has 17 residues. CDR3 DNA: TGTGCCAGCACACGCCCGAGACTAGCGGGGAGCTCCTACGAGCAGTACGTC. This translates into CASTRPRLAGSSYEQYV.

The V gene is TRBV7-9, the J gene TRBJ2-1, with 15 bases fitting TRBD2. After removal of 5 bases from V and 10 bases from J, the junction contained 6 bases not matched to a gene. CDR1 and CDR2 from the germline V gene are SEHNR and FQNEAQ (reference sequence). This CDR3 region has 15 residues. In DNA, the CDR3 is TGTGCCAGCAGCCCCGGAGGACTAGCGGGAGGGGAGCAGTTCTTC. As protein: CASSPGGLAGGEQFF.

J is TRBJ2-1 and V is TRBV7-6; possibly TRBD1 for D (5 bases). V gave up 5 bases and J gave up 0 bases, with 11 bases separating them. The CDR3 has 15 residues. The germline CDR1 and CDR2 sequences are SGHVS and FNYEAQ. CDR3 nucleotide sequence: TGTGCCAGCAGCCCGACAGAGAGCTCCTACAATGAGCAGTTCTTC. Translated: CASSPTESSYNEQFF.

This chain connects TRBV5-1 to TRBJ1-2, with 8 bases that match TRBD1. Looked up from germline, CDR1 is SGHRS and CDR2 is YFSETQ. This CDR3 region has 14 residues. Germline trimming cut 0 bases from V and 6 bases from J; bases unmatched to any gene: 4. CDR3 in DNA: TGCGCCAGCAGCTTGGCACAGGGGGTCGATGGCTACACCTTC. It specifies CASSLAQGVDGYTF.

In nucleotides, the CDR3 is TGCGCCAGCAGCCAGTTACTAGCGGGGGGGAACACCGGGGAGCTGTTTTTT. This translates into CASSQLLAGGNTGELFF. The V gene is TRBV4-1, the J gene TRBJ2-2; 12 positions agree with TRBD2. CDR1 and CDR2 (germline): MGHRA, YSYEKL. This CDR3 has 17 amino acids. V shed 3 bases and J 1 base; nucleotides not matched to a gene: 3.

The chain couples TRBV18 to TRBJ2-6, with D perhaps matching TRBD1 (6 bases). The CDR3 runs 17 residues. Germline CDR1 is KGHSH and CDR2 is LQKENI. The V and J ends lost 2 bases and 3 bases respectively, with 14 bases between them. In nucleotides, the CDR3 is TGTGCCAGCTCACCATACCTCAGGGGATATGGGGCCAACGTCCTGACTTTC. Its protein is CASSPYLRGYGANVLTF.

This clone was found once. The chain links TRBV6-2 or TRBV6-3 to TRBJ2-1, with a weak D call TRBD2 (6 bases). Germline CDR1 reads MNHEY; CDR2 reads SVGEGT. The CDR3 contains 14 residues. V gave up 3 bases and J gave up 8 bases, with 14 bases separating them. The CDR3 protein is CASSYLRGDYEQFF. Written as DNA, the CDR3 is TGTGCCAGCAGTTATTTGCGGGGCGATTATGAGCAGTTCTTC.

The CDR3 DNA sequence: TGTGCCAGCAGCTTAGGACAGGCGAATCATGGCTACACCTTC. Translation: CASSLGQANHGYTF. The rearrangement links TRBV11-2 to TRBJ1-2, with D possibly TRBD1 on 6 matching bases. V was cut by 1 base and J by 6 bases, with 12 bases left in between. This CDR3 contains 14 residues. Germline V gene sequence: CDR1 SGHAT, CDR2 FQNNGV. Full variable domain (rest looked up from reference TRBV11-2 and TRBJ1-2): EAGVAQSPRYKIIEKRQSVAFWCNPISGHATLYWYQQILGQGPKLLIQFQNNGVVDDSQLPKDRFSAERLKGVDSTLKIQPAKLEDSAVYLCASSLGQANHGYTFGSGTRLTVV.

This chain joins TRBV19 and TRBJ1-5; weak D call: TRBD1 (5 bases). The V end was cut by 8 bases, the J end by 6 bases, with 11 bases between. Germline V gene lookup returns CDR1 LNHDA and CDR2 SQIVND (reference sequence). The CDR3 totals 12 residues. The CDR3 DNA reads TGTGCCAGTGCCAGGGTGGGTCAGCCCCAGCATTTT. Translating it yields CASARVGQPQHF.

This chain joins TRBV19 and TRBJ2-3; a possible D gene is TRBD1 (5 bases). Germline V lookup: CDR1 LNHDA, CDR2 SQIVND (reference sequence). The CDR3 runs to 17 residues. Trimming stripped 10 bases from V and 2 bases from J, with 25 bases between. The DNA for the CDR3 is TGTGCCACTACAATGGGCCCCCGCAGGGCGGCCACAGATACGCAGTATTTT. Translated: CATTMGPRRAATDTQYF.

The rearrangement uses TRBV27 and TRBJ1-1, with 7 bases matching TRBD1. The CDR3 length is 14 residues. The germline V gene encodes CDR1 MNHEY and CDR2 SMNVEV (reference sequence). V gave up 7 bases and J gave up 4 bases; unmatched junction bases: 9. CDR3 sequence: CASTETGRGTEAFF. The CDR3 DNA reads as TGTGCCAGCACCGAGACAGGGCGCGGCACTGAAGCTTTCTTT.

This sequence joins TRBV2 and TRBJ1-5; D is ambiguous. The CDR3 runs to 13 residues. Germline lookup yields CDR1 SNHLY and CDR2 FYNNEI. Trimming cost V 8 bases and J 1 base, with 9 bases left between them. As DNA, the CDR3 is TGTGCCAGCGGAGTCGAAAGCAATCAGCCCCAGCATTTT. The encoded protein is CASGVESNQPQHF.

V usage is TRBV6-1 and J usage is TRBJ1-1; no clear D gene. Trimming stripped 3 bases from V and 0 bases from J, with 8 bases between. The length of the CDR3 is 14 residues. Looked up from germline, CDR1 is MNHNS and CDR2 is SASEGT. The CDR3 region has the DNA TGTGCCAGCAGTGAGTGGGCAGTGAACACTGAAGCTTTCTTT. This codes for CASSEWAVNTEAFF.

The chain combines TRBV5-1 with TRBJ2-5; 12 bases match TRBD2. The CDR3 extends over 16 amino acids. Germline V gene lookup returns CDR1 SGHRS and CDR2 YFSETQ. J gave up 1 base and V 3 bases, and 4 bases lay outside the gene matches. CDR3 nucleotides: TGCGCCAGCAGCTCCGGACTAGCGGGGACCCAAGAGACCCAGTACTTC. Translation gives CASSSGLAGTQETQYF.

CDR3: CASSQRAGGVETQYF. CDR3 bases: TGTGCCAGCAGCCAAAGAGCGGGAGGGGTTGAGACCCAGTACTTC. The chain uses TRBV14 and TRBJ2-5, with 10 bases aligning to TRBD2. Germline V lookup: CDR1 SGHDN, CDR2 FVKESK. The ends lost 2 bases at V and 5 bases at J; junction bases unmatched: 5. This CDR3 region has 15 residues.

The rearrangement joins TRBV21-1 to TRBJ1-2; the DNA was not compared with TRBD1, the D call given in the table. TRBV21-1 is noted as a pseudogene. This CDR3 has 13 residues. As DNA, the CDR3 is TGTGCCAGCAGCGAAGGACAGGGTGATGGCTACACCTTC. Protein sequence: CASSEGQGDGYTF.